One TCR beta chain is described in this entry. Its target is not known. Germline assignment: CDR1 LGHNA and CDR2 YSLEER. The CDR3 is made up of 15 amino acids. V lost 1 base and J 7 bases, leaving 14 bases between the germline ends. This sample is part of a study of T cells in tuberculosis. About the research overall: In South Africa, adults with active tuberculosis were compared with IGRA-negative and latently infected IGRA-positive adolescents.

Adolescents were screened for latent TB by skin test and IGRA. Each clinical donor contributed on average around 100,000 T cells from unsorted cryopreserved PBMC. Study findings and constraints: Active tuberculosis cases were adults; controls were adolescents.

Profiling relied on immunoSEQ multiplex PCR, and the TCRdb table lists in-frame clones only, not all of them. There are tens of thousands of clones in the sample; over 85% occur only once, and roughly 15% lies in the top ten. This TCR was recovered from a donor between 10 and 35 years old with latent tuberculosis or without tuberculosis infection. Some clones in this sample may be carry-over from other donors' samples. The specimen sequenced was PBMCs. This chain connects TRBV4-3 to TRBJ2-1, with a possible D match to TRBD2 (5 bases). Written as DNA, the CDR3 is TGCGCCAGCAGCCAAGTTTATGAGGGTAGGAATGAGCAGTTCTTC. It specifies CASSQVYEGRNEQFF.